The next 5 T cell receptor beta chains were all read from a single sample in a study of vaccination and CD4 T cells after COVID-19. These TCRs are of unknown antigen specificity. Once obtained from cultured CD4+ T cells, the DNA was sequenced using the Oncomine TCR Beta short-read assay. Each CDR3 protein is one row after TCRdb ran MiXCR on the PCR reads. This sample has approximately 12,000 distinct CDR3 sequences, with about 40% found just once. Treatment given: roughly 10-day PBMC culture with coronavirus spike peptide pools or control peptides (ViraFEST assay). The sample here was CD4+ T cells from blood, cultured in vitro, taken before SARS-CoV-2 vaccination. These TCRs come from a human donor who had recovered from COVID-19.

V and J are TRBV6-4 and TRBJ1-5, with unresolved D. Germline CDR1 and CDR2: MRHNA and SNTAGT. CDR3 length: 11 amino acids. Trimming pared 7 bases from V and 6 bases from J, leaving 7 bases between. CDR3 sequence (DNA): TGTGCCAGCAAGGAAGGTCAGCCCCAGCATTTT. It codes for CASKEGQPQHF.

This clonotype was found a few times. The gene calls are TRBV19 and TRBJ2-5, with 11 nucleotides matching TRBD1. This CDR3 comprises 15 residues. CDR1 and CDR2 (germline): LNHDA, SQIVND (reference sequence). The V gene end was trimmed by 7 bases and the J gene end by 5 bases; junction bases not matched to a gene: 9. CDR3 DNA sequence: TGTGCCAGTACCTCTCAGGGACAGGGGGTTGAGACCCAGTACTTC. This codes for CASTSQGQGVETQYF. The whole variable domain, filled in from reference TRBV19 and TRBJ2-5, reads DGGITQSPKYLFRKEGQNVTLSCEQNLNHDAMYWYRQDPGQGLRLIYYSQIVNDFQKGDIAEGYSVSREKKESFPLTVTSAQKNPTAFYLCASTSQGQGVETQYFGPGTRLLVL.

CDR3 sequence (DNA): TGTGCCAGCAGCTCTGACCCGAATCCGAGCTACGAGCAGTACTTC. It is translated as CASSSDPNPSYEQYF. This sequence joins TRBV5-4 and TRBJ2-7, with no clear D. The CDR3 sequence is 15 residues long. From germline, CDR1 is SGHNT and CDR2 YYREEE (reference sequence). The V end was cut by 3 bases, the J end by 3 bases, with 16 bases between.

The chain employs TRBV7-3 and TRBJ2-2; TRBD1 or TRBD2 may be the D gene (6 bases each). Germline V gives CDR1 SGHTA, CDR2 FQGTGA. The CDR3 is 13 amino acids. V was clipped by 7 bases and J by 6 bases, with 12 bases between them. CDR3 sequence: CASTLGGPGELFF. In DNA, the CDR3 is TGTGCCAGCACCCTGGGGGGCCCCGGGGAGCTGTTTTTT.

This CDR3 is CASRADSKGGQFF. The CDR3 bases are TGTGCCAGCAGGGCGGACAGCAAAGGGGGGCAGTTCTTC. The chain employs TRBV6-2 or TRBV6-3 and TRBJ2-1; D might be TRBD1 (6 bases). There are 13 residues in the CDR3. Germline values: CDR1 MNHEY, CDR2 SVGEGT. Trimming removed 6 bases at V and 12 bases at J, with 18 bases between.